This T cell receptor (beta chain) originates from a study of post-analysis software for immune sequencing data (dated by TCRdb to between 2015 and 2017). Regarding the complete study: The recorded disease courses included relapsing-remitting, secondary progressive and progressive-relapsing multiple sclerosis, and some patients had no subtype annotation. The patient repertoires were set against approximately 10 previously published healthy control repertoires from donors whose ages ranged from roughly 6 to 26 years. A subset of samples was prepared in parallel using single-end sample barcoding, then pooled and co-amplified after Illumina adapter ligation. Summary of the overall study and its limitations: The control group was slightly older than the multiple sclerosis patient group. Normalized Chao1 diversity was significantly lower in multiple sclerosis patients than controls, suggesting substantial peripheral T-cell clonal expansion. Patients showed significantly higher frequencies than controls for several TRBV segments, among them TRBV5-6, TRBV5-1 and TRBV20-1. Direct clustering with F measure revealed strong co-clustering of samples prepared in the same batch, which led to a batch-effect correction.

Interpreted using the paper, the time point label stands for: second blood draw from one MS patient after hematopoietic stem cell transplantation. To demonstrate the VDJtools post-analysis software, TCR beta repertoires were profiled from the peripheral blood of more than ten young patients with multiple sclerosis. Multiple sclerosis patients were children and adolescents aged about 6 to 17 years. In regard to this clonotype: No cognate antigen has been identified for it. Base qualities are not recorded, but no much larger clone differs from it by a single base.

Library preparation employed PCR. For sequencing, an Illumina HiSeq 2500 was employed. Unique molecular identifiers were incorporated into TCR beta cDNA libraries to reduce PCR and sequencing biases. Roughly 0.5 million cDNA molecules were obtained per 1 to 10 million input T cells, so each molecule approximated one T cell. The patient libraries were prepared and sequenced with the same protocol used for the earlier healthy control dataset. Samples belonging to the same batch were prepared together, multiplexed and sequenced on a shared HiSeq lane. Processing in the source paper ran as follows. MIGEC handled the raw barcoded reads, throwing out single-read molecular identifier groups before consensus assembly and CDR3 extraction. VDJtools was used for post-analysis of the clonotype tables, and diversity was normalized by down-sampling every dataset to the size of the smallest sample. In repertoire overlap clustering, CDR3 amino acid sequences, but not nucleotide sequences, were matched to correct batch-related cross-sample contamination. The public reads were run again by TCRdb, first through fastp at Q25 and then through MiXCR, and only productive beta chains were kept. A single entry per CDR3 protein holds the most common genes and DNA from its merged rows. TCRdb's processing, not the authors', yielded these V and J calls. The sample table records roughly 160,000 distinct CDR3 sequences; around 36% of these occur just once. The leading ten clones occupy 25% to 35% of the sample.

Here V drops 5 bases and J drops 6 bases, and the junction holds 16 bases not matched to any gene. The CDR3 numbers 18 residues from cysteine through phenylalanine. The CDR3 DNA has 54 bases and is translated from base 1. Reading the germline V gene (reference sequence) gives CDR1 SEHNR and CDR2 FQNEAQ. The material was blood, obtained after autologous hematopoietic stem cell transplantation. The receptor comes from a girl aged 5-17 years with multiple sclerosis. Donor details come from another sample of the same person, matched by shared clones. The receptor chain draws on TRBV7-9 and TRBJ2-3; 11 bases in between match TRBD2. The nucleotide sequence reads TGTGCCAGCAGCCAAAAAAAGTTAATAGCGGGAGGGTGGGATACGCAGTATTTT. It encodes CASSQKKLIAGGWDTQYF.